This note documents a single TCR beta chain sequence. What it binds is unknown. CDR1 is MNHEY and CDR2 is SVGEGT in the germline V gene. With V trimmed by 0 bases and J by 0 bases, 4 bases remained unmatched. This CDR3 is 16 amino acids long. An amount of RNA that ranged from about 0.45 to 1 ug was reverse transcribed with random hexamers. One entry per CDR3 protein results from TCRdb running MiXCR on the immunoSEQ multiplex PCR reads. The sample has more than 90,000 distinct CDR3 sequences, 85% to 95% seen once. This sample was included in a study of CD8 T cells in Susac syndrome. Peripheral blood CD8+ and CD4+ T cells were profiled by TCR beta sequencing. The authors negatively isolated CD8+ and CD4+ T cells and FACS-enriched TEMRA cells. Study-wide findings and caveats: A relatively small number of individuals underwent TCR sequencing and HLA analysis.

The receptor comes from a human donor with multiple sclerosis. The sample consisted of CD4+ T cells from PBMCs. The rearrangement joins TRBV6-2 or TRBV6-3 to TRBJ1-2; 7 nucleotides agree with TRBD1. The CDR3 nucleotides are TGTGCCAGCAGTTACTCGATTGACAGGGCTAACTATGGCTACACCTTC. Amino acid sequence: CASSYSIDRANYGYTF.